This entry describes one T cell receptor beta chain. This specimen belongs to a study of OX40 agonist ivuxolimab in advanced cancers. The CDR3 is made up of 14 amino acids. CDR1 and CDR2 (germline): SSHAT, FNYEAQ (reference sequence). V gave up 2 bases and J gave up 0 bases, with 8 bases separating them. Repertoires were generated with immunoSEQ multiplex PCR, while TCRdb's copy carries only in-frame clones and drops some. The profile shows some 100,000 clones, around 90% of them singletons. The source of this sequence is an adult with an advanced solid tumor such as melanoma, head and neck, liver or kidney cancer. The sequences come from CD4+ or CD8+ T cells sorted from blood, collected in a trial of the OX40 agonist ivuxolimab. The rearrangement links TRBV7-7 to TRBJ2-7; D may be TRBD2 (5 bases). The CDR3 DNA is TGTGCCAGCAGCTTACAGAGGGACTCCTACGAGCAGTACTTC. This codes for CASSLQRDSYEQYF.